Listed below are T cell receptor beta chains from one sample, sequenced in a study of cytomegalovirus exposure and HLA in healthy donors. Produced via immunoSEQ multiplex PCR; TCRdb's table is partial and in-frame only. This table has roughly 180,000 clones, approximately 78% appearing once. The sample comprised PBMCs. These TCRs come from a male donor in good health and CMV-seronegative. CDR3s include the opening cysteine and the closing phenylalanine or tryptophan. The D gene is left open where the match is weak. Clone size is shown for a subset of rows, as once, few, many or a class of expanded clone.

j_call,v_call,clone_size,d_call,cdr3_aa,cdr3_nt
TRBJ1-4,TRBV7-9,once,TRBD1,CASSFPGGDEKLFF,TGTGCCAGCAGCTTTCCAGGGGGAGATGAAAAACTGTTTTTT
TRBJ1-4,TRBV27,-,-,CASSSSPAGIWEKLFF,TGTGCCAGCAGTTCATCGCCGGCGGGCATTTGGGAAAAACTGTTTTTT
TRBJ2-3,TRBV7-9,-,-,CASSYVSDFTDTQYF,TGTGCCAGCAGCTACGTTAGCGACTTCACAGATACGCAGTATTTT
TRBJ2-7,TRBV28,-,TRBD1,CASSLPGTGLSYEQYF,TGTGCCAGCAGTTTACCCGGGACAGGGCTCTCCTACGAGCAGTACTTC
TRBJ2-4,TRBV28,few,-,CASSLGTTGSWGNIQYF,TGTGCCAGCAGTCTGGGGACAACAGGGTCCTGGGGAAACATTCAGTACTTC
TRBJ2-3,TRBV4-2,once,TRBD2,CASSQEGTRGTDTQYF,TGTGCCAGCAGCCAAGAAGGGACTAGGGGCACAGATACGCAGTATTTT
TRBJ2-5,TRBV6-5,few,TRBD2,CASRPSGRGEETQYF,TGTGCCAGCAGGCCTAGCGGGAGGGGGGAGGAGACCCAGTACTTC
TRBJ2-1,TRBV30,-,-,CACGLFSDNEQFF,TGTGCCTGCGGACTATTTAGCGACAATGAGCAGTTCTTC
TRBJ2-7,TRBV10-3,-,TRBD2,CAISEFGLAGSYEQYF,TGTGCCATCAGTGAGTTCGGACTAGCGGGATCCTACGAGCAGTACTTC
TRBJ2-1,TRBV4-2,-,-,CASSQDKGESKYNEQFF,TGTGCCAGCAGCCAAGATAAGGGGGAATCAAAATACAATGAGCAGTTCTTC
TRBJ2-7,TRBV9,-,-,CASSVEAGPNYEQYF,TGTGCCAGCAGCGTAGAGGCAGGGCCTAACTACGAGCAGTACTTC
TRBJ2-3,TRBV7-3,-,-,CASSLDRSADTQYF,TGTGCCAGCAGCTTAGACAGAAGCGCAGATACGCAGTATTTT
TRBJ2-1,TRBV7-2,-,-,CASSRPWGGDEQFF,TGTGCCAGCAGCCGCCCTTGGGGGGGCGATGAGCAGTTCTTC
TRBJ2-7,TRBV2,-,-,CASQGVGHVEQYF,TGTGCCTCACAGGGAGTCGGGCATGTCGAGCAGTACTTC
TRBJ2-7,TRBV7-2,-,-,CASSAGGGLSYEQYF,TGTGCCAGCAGCGCAGGAGGGGGCCTCTCCTACGAGCAGTACTTC
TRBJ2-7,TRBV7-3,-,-,CASSPTGYSYEQYF,TGTGCCAGCAGCCCTACGGGTTACTCCTACGAGCAGTACTTC
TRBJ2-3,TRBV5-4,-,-,CASSPELADTQYF,TGTGCCAGCAGCCCCGAGCTCGCAGATACGCAGTATTTT
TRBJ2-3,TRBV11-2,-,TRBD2,CASSLDSGGRDTQYF,TGTGCCAGCAGCTTAGACAGCGGGGGGCGGGATACGCAGTATTTT
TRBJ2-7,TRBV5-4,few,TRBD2,CASSSQRLTGRGGSSYEQYF,TGTGCCAGCAGCTCACAGAGGCTCACAGGTCGGGGGGGGAGCTCCTACGAGCAGTACTTC
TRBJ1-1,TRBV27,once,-,CASSLLRGSANTEAFF,TGTGCCAGCAGTTTACTCAGGGGATCGGCGAACACTGAAGCTTTCTTT
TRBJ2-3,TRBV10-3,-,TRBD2,CAISESRILRGVADTQYF,TGTGCCATCAGTGAGTCGAGAATACTCCGGGGGGTGGCAGATACGCAGTATTTT
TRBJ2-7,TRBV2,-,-,CASSGGQLRYEQYF,TGTGCCAGCAGTGGGGGACAACTTCGCTACGAGCAGTACTTC
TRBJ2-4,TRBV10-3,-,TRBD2,CAISTSGTGKNIQYF,TGTGCCATCAGCACTAGCGGGACCGGCAAAAACATTCAGTACTTC
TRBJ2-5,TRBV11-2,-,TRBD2,CASSLQGLAWETQYF,TGTGCCAGCAGTTTACAAGGACTAGCCTGGGAGACCCAGTACTTC
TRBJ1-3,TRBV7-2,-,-,CASSQGVGGNTIYF,TGTGCCAGCAGCCAAGGGGTGGGCGGAAACACCATATATTTT
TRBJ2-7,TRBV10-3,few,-,CAIRASVDEQYF,TGTGCCATTAGGGCTAGCGTCGACGAGCAGTACTTC
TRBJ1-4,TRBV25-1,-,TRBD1,CASSPSTGGTEKLFF,TGTGCCAGCAGCCCCTCGACAGGGGGCACTGAAAAACTGTTTTTT
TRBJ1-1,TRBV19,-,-,CASSPGWGTEAFF,TGTGCCAGTTCCCCAGGGTGGGGCACTGAAGCTTTCTTT
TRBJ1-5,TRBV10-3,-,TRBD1,CAISEVRGQGNQPQHF,TGTGCCATCAGTGAAGTTCGGGGACAGGGAAATCAGCCCCAGCATTTT
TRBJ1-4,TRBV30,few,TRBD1,CAWSLTGRNEKLFF,TGTGCCTGGAGTCTGACAGGGCGGAATGAAAAACTGTTTTTT
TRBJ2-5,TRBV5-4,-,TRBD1,CASRQTGVETQYF,TGTGCCAGCAGACAGACAGGGGTTGAGACCCAGTACTTC
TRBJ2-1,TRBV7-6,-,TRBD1,CASSLGLEGAAPYNEQFF,TGTGCCAGCAGCTTAGGCCTCGAGGGGGCCGCTCCCTACAATGAGCAGTTCTTC
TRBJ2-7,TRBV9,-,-,CASSVGAGETYEQYF,TGTGCCAGCAGCGTGGGGGCGGGGGAAACCTACGAGCAGTACTTC
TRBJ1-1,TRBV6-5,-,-,CASSYSRDTEAFF,TGTGCCAGCAGTTACTCCCGAGACACTGAAGCTTTCTTT
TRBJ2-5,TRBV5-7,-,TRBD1,CASSYSDRVDVTQYF,TGTGCCAGCAGCTACTCGGACAGGGTAGACGTGACCCAGTACTTC
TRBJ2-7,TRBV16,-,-,CASSQSGGEQYF,TGTGCCAGCAGCCAATCGGGGGGCGAGCAGTACTTC
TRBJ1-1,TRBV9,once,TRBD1,CASSPQPTGLNTEAFF,TGTGCCAGCAGCCCCCAACCGACAGGGTTGAACACTGAAGCTTTCTTT
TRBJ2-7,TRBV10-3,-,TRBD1,CANPGTGYEQYF,TGTGCCAATCCCGGGACAGGCTACGAGCAGTACTTC